The 6 T cell receptor beta chains in this list originate from one sample, sequenced in a study of T-cell memory formation after mild COVID-19. TCRdb used MiXCR to reprocess the 5' RACE reads, holding one entry per CDR3 protein. The table has 540,000 or so distinct CDR3 sequences, about a fifth seen once. The sequencing sample was made of PBMCs or a T cell subset sorted from them (not recorded which). These receptors all stem from an adult woman who had mild COVID-19 (a few samples of this study predate the infection). Cell type and time point are not known.

This clonotype was counted a few times. The chain carries TRBV7-2 and TRBJ1-1; TRBD1 is a possible D gene (6 bases). The CDR3 runs 16 residues. V shed 5 bases and J shed 1 base, with 17 bases lying between them. The germline gives CDR1 SGHTA, CDR2 FQGNSA. The CDR3: CASSGRTATRNTEAFF. In DNA, the CDR3 is TGTGCCAGCAGCGGCCGGACAGCGACAAGGAACACTGAAGCTTTCTTT.

The chain joins TRBV10-3 to TRBJ1-5; no reliable D call. This CDR3 is built from 13 residues. V was clipped by 4 bases and J by 7 bases, with 11 bases between them. Germline-derived CDR1 and CDR2 are ENHRY and SYGVKD. The DNA of the CDR3 is TGTGCCATCAGTGTCGGGGTGGAACAGCCCCAGCATTTT. Residues: CAISVGVEQPQHF.

The chain combines TRBV7-6 with TRBJ2-1; 8 bases are shared with TRBD2. Germline loops: CDR1 SGHVS, CDR2 FNYEAQ. The CDR3 contains 16 residues. Unmatched junction bases numbered 9, after V lost 4 bases and J lost 4 bases. CDR3 coding DNA: TGTGCCAGCAGCTCCCTCCTGGGCGGGAGGTACAATGAGCAGTTCTTC. This encodes CASSSLLGGRYNEQFF. The complete variable domain, with remaining parts taken from reference TRBV7-6 and TRBJ2-1, reads GAGVSQSPRYKVTKRGQDVALRCDPISGHVSLYWYRQALGQGPEFLTYFNYEAQQDKSGLPNDRFSAERPEGSISTLTIQRTEQRDSAMYRCASSSLLGGRYNEQFFGPGTRLTVL.

This chain joins TRBV28 and TRBJ2-1, with 11 bases fitting TRBD2. This CDR3 comprises 18 residues. After removal of 3 bases from V and 0 bases from J, the junction contained 7 bases not matched to a gene. In germline, CDR1 is MDHEN, CDR2 SYDVKM. The CDR3 DNA is TGTGCCAGCAGTTTTAGCGGGAGGGCCATCGGCTCCTACAATGAGCAGTTCTTC. Amino acids: CASSFSGRAIGSYNEQFF.

The chain has TRBV9 and TRBJ1-2; 10 bases fit TRBD1. CDR1 and CDR2 (germline): SGDLS, YYNGEE. The length of the CDR3 is 14 residues. V shed 5 bases and J 5 bases; nucleotides not matched to a gene: 6. CDR3: CASSNSGQGYGYTF. CDR3 sequence (DNA): TGTGCCAGCAGTAACTCGGGACAGGGGTATGGCTACACCTTC.

There are a few counts of this clonotype. The rearrangement links TRBV27 to TRBJ2-7, with 8 bases matching TRBD1. This CDR3 comprises 14 residues. Germline V lookup: CDR1 MNHEY, CDR2 SMNVEV (reference sequence). Trimming at V came to 6 bases and at J to 3 bases, leaving 7 bases not matched to a gene. CDR3 loop: CASRAGTGLYEQYF. The CDR3, as DNA: TGTGCCAGCAGAGCCGGGACAGGCCTCTACGAGCAGTACTTC.